This TCR beta chain was recovered during a study of blood T cell repertoires in COVID-19. How the authors handled the data: The assay estimated nucleated cells by amplifying reference gene primers. Repertoires were generated with immunoSEQ multiplex PCR, while TCRdb's copy carries only in-frame clones and drops some. V and J calls and clone size follow that table, whereas D and trimming were derived from the DNA. This sample has around 620,000 clones, with 75% to 90% found just once. Germline values: CDR1 MNHNY, CDR2 SVGAGI (reference sequence). The CDR3 loop spans 14 amino acids. After removal of 6 bases from V and 4 bases from J, the junction contained 5 bases not matched to a gene.

The receptor was derived from a woman aged 18-29 years with acute or convalescent COVID-19. V and J are TRBV6-6 and TRBJ1-2, with 10 bases matching TRBD1. The sequenced sample was peripheral blood. As DNA, the CDR3 is TGTGCCAGCAGGCAGGGACAGGGGCGCTATGGCTACACCTTC. Its translation is CASRQGQGRYGYTF.